In this sample, the clone carrying this T cell receptor (beta chain) turned up a few times. Time point noted: patch test 1, 2 weeks after DPC sensitization. The treatment was: therapeutic diphenylcyclopropenone sensitization with weekly scalp DPC. Per germline, CDR1 MNHEY and CDR2 SMNVEV (reference sequence). The CDR3 length is 16 residues. Losses at the gene ends were 5 bases for V and 0 bases for J; bases not matched to a gene: 5. The data are from a study of human T cells and chemical hapten exposure. Unique molecular identifiers were attached to individual cDNA molecules within the library. TCRdb fed the RACE reads into MiXCR, producing one record per CDR3 protein. This sample has around 340,000 distinct CDR3 sequences, with approximately 6.3% found just once.

The sequencing here drew on whole blood, taken in connection with sensitization to the hapten diphenylcyclopropenone (DPC). The genes are TRBV27 and TRBJ2-7; 12 bases line up with TRBD1. The TCR comes from a woman aged 18-30 years with alopecia areata. Some clones in this sample may be carry-over from other donors' samples. The CDR3 DNA reads as TGTGCCAGCAGTCCGGGACAGGGGGCCAGCTCCTACGAGCAGTACTTC. Translation gives CASSPGQGASSYEQYF.